The 11 T cell receptor beta chains below all came from one sample that was sequenced in a study of T-cell memory formation after mild COVID-19. TCRdb used MiXCR to reprocess the 5' RACE reads, holding one entry per CDR3 protein. The table shows roughly 13,000 distinct CDR3 sequences, with under 25% occurring only once. The sample consisted of PBMCs or a T cell subset sorted from them (not recorded which). Every receptor here comes from an adult woman who had mild COVID-19 (a few samples of this study predate the infection). Cell type and time point are not known.

At least ten counts were recorded for this clonotype. The chain couples TRBV5-1 to TRBJ2-3; 7 bases align to TRBD2. The J segment lost 0 bases and the V segment lost 6 bases, leaving 4 bases of the junction unmatched. The CDR3 spans 14 residues. In germline, CDR1 is SGHRS, CDR2 YFSETQ. CDR3 sequence: CASKDSGSTDTQYF. In DNA, the CDR3 is TGCGCCAGCAAGGATAGCGGGAGCACAGATACGCAGTATTTT.

This clonotype was counted at least ten times. The CDR3 loop is CSAIKPGQGAESNQPQHF. The DNA for the CDR3 is TGCAGTGCTATAAAGCCGGGACAGGGGGCGGAGAGCAATCAGCCCCAGCATTTT. V usage is TRBV20-1 and J usage is TRBJ1-5, with TRBD1 identical over 12 bases. The CDR3 is 18 residues long. Germline V CDR1 and CDR2: DFQATT, SNEGSKA (reference sequence). Trimming took 4 bases from V and 1 from J; bases not matched to a gene: 11.

This clonotype occurred many times. This chain uses TRBV12-3 or TRBV12-4 with TRBJ2-7; D unclear. CDR3 length equals 11 residues. Trimming took off 6 bases at V and 6 bases at J, with 9 bases between the two ends. The CDR3 sequence: CASSLDVEQYF. As DNA, the CDR3 is TGTGCCAGCAGCCTTGACGTCGAGCAGTACTTC.

This clonotype showed up many times. This chain joins TRBV7-9 and TRBJ1-1, with D unresolved. CDR1 SEHNR and CDR2 FQNEAQ come from the germline V gene (reference sequence). The CDR3 runs 14 residues. V shed 6 bases and J shed 1 base, with 12 bases lying between them. Here the CDR3 DNA reads TGTGCCAGCAGGTCAAGGGAACAGAACACTGAAGCTTTCTTT. This sequence encodes CASRSREQNTEAFF.

This clonotype was observed at least ten times. The chain couples TRBV7-9 to TRBJ2-3; the match to TRBD2 covers 7 bases. Germline loops: CDR1 SEHNR, CDR2 FQNEAQ (reference sequence). The CDR3 has 16 amino acids. V was pared by 1 base and J by 0 bases, with 4 bases of the junction left unmatched. The CDR3 DNA reads TGTGCCAGCAGCTTAGGCGTGGGACTAAGCACAGATACGCAGTATTTT. This codes for CASSLGVGLSTDTQYF.

This clonotype was seen repeatedly, ten times or more. The rearrangement uses TRBV7-9 and TRBJ2-2; 7 bases match TRBD2. Germline CDR1 and CDR2: SEHNR and FQNEAQ (reference sequence). CDR3 size: 16 residues. V trimming: 5 bases; J trimming: 6 bases; junction bases outside the gene matches: 12. The CDR3 sequence is CASSVREREPSGELFF. CDR3 nucleotides: TGTGCCAGCAGCGTGAGGGAGCGGGAACCCTCCGGGGAGCTGTTTTTT.

This clonotype was seen repeatedly, ten times or more. V is TRBV27 and J is TRBJ1-5; 11 positions match TRBD1. J lost 0 bases, V lost 3 bases, and 13 bases had no gene match. Per germline, CDR1 MNHEY and CDR2 SMNVEV (reference sequence). The CDR3 is 20 amino acids. CDR3 sequence reads: CASSLIGGTGGSLSNQPQHF. The CDR3 DNA sequence: TGTGCCAGCAGTTTGATTGGTGGGACAGGGGGTTCTCTTAGCAATCAGCCCCAGCATTTT.

This clonotype was seen ten or more times. The V and J genes are TRBV11-3 and TRBJ2-5; a weak D match, TRBD1 (5 bases). Germline V lookup: CDR1 SGHNT, CDR2 YENEEA. Trimming took 5 bases from V and 7 from J, leaving 14 bases between them. The CDR3 covers 13 residues. As DNA, the CDR3 is TGTGCCAGCAGCCCTGAAGGGGTGGCGACCCAGTACTTC. It translates to CASSPEGVATQYF.

The chain couples TRBV29-1 to TRBJ2-3; 8 bases are shared with TRBD1. The length of the CDR3 is 11 residues. V shed 7 bases, J shed 7 bases, and the junction held 4 bases outside the gene matches. In germline, CDR1 is SQVTM, CDR2 ANQGSEA. The CDR3 spells CSGGTGYTQYF. In DNA, the CDR3 is TGCAGCGGCGGGACAGGCTATACGCAGTATTTT.

The chain employs TRBV10-3 and TRBJ2-7; TRBD1 matches at 10 bases. Germline V gene data show CDR1 as ENHRY and CDR2 as SYGVKD. CDR3 length equals 16 residues. V shed 1 base and J 4 bases; nucleotides not matched to a gene: 7. The CDR3 is CAISEFGQGEIYEQYF. The CDR3 nucleotides read TGTGCCATCAGTGAGTTTGGACAGGGGGAGATTTACGAGCAGTACTTC.

This clonotype was detected ten times or more. The chain links TRBV2 to TRBJ1-6; D gene unclear. V was cut by 4 bases and J by 0 bases, with 10 bases left in between. Germline V gives CDR1 SNHLY, CDR2 FYNNEI. The CDR3 totals 16 residues. The CDR3 DNA is TGTGCCAGCAGTGGGTACCGTTTCTCCTATAATTCACCCCTCCACTTT. Protein sequence: CASSGYRFSYNSPLHF.